This entry describes one T cell receptor beta chain. Other nucleotide sequences from this sample produce the same CDR3. The method was immunoSEQ multiplex PCR; TCRdb's version includes in-frame clones alone and lacks a portion of them. This sample has around 1,900,000 clones, with 85% to 95% found just once. Looked up from germline, CDR1 is SEHNR and CDR2 is FQNEAQ (reference sequence). The CDR3 spans 14 residues. Losses at the gene ends were 6 bases for V and 3 bases for J; bases not matched to a gene: 6. This specimen comes from a study of shared clonotypes between healthy human individuals. Naive CD8 cells lacked CD45RO, underwent positive selection for CCR7 and left out terminally differentiated effector memory CD45RA+ cells.

The chain recombines TRBV7-9 with TRBJ1-2; TRBD1 matches at 8 bases. Material: naive CD8+ T cells from PBMCs. The clonotype originates from a man aged 18 to 30 in good health. Some clones in this sample may be carry-over from other donors' samples. CDR3 in amino acids: CASSSDRAHYGYTF. Here the CDR3 DNA reads TGTGCCAGCAGTTCGGACAGGGCTCACTATGGCTACACCTTC.